A selection of T cell receptor beta chains follows, all from one sample in a study of long-term antiretroviral therapy in people with HIV. Assay: immunoSEQ multiplex PCR; the TCRdb copy retains only in-frame clones and omits some. The table lists approximately 12,000 clones, more than 85% of them singletons. The source material was unsorted PBMCs, sampled 0.2 years before starting antiretroviral therapy. Source of these receptors: a woman between 35 and 50 years old with HIV. CDR3s include the opening cysteine and the closing phenylalanine or tryptophan. A D gene is named only where the DNA matches it firmly. Clone size appears in some rows only: once, few, many, or a class for an expanded clone.

abundance: -
d_gene: -
j_gene: TRBJ2-5
v_gene: TRBV6-6
CDR3nt: TGTGCCAGCAGCAACAGGAAAGAGACCCAGTACTTC
CDR3aa: CASSNRKETQYF

abundance: -
d_gene: TRBD2
j_gene: TRBJ2-3
v_gene: TRBV9
CDR3nt: TGTGCCAGCGGACAGATAGCGGGGGGCTACACTAGCACAGATACGCAGTATTTT
CDR3aa: CASGQIAGGYTSTDTQYF

abundance: -
d_gene: TRBD1
j_gene: TRBJ2-2
v_gene: TRBV9
CDR3nt: TGTGCCAGCAGCGTAACGTTATGGACAGGGACCGGGGAGCTGTTTTTT
CDR3aa: CASSVTLWTGTGELFF

abundance: once
d_gene: -
j_gene: TRBJ2-7
v_gene: TRBV5-1
CDR3nt: TGCGCCAGCAGCTTGCAAACTAGTAACTACGAGCAGTACTTC
CDR3aa: CASSLQTSNYEQYF

abundance: -
d_gene: -
j_gene: TRBJ2-7
v_gene: TRBV2
CDR3nt: TGTGCCAGCAGGAAACGGGACTTCCCTCGGGACGAGCAGTACTTC
CDR3aa: CASRKRDFPRDEQYF

abundance: few
d_gene: -
j_gene: TRBJ2-7
v_gene: TRBV27
CDR3nt: TGTGCCAGCAGTTTATTCCGGGGCTACGAGCAGTACTTC
CDR3aa: CASSLFRGYEQYF

abundance: large
d_gene: TRBD1
j_gene: TRBJ1-4
v_gene: TRBV7-9
CDR3nt: TGTGCCAGCAGGCCAGGACAGGGCCTAAGGGAAAAACTGTTTTTT
CDR3aa: CASRPGQGLREKLFF

abundance: -
d_gene: -
j_gene: TRBJ1-1
v_gene: TRBV9
CDR3nt: TGTGCCAGCAGCGCCATCGACAGCCAGAACACTGAAGCTTTCTTT
CDR3aa: CASSAIDSQNTEAFF

abundance: -
d_gene: TRBD1
j_gene: TRBJ2-3
v_gene: TRBV5-1
CDR3nt: TGCGCCAGCAGCTCCGAGCCTAGGACAGGGGGGTTGGTTGAGGATTTT
CDR3aa: CASSSEPRTGGLVEDF

abundance: -
d_gene: -
j_gene: TRBJ2-4
v_gene: TRBV4-3
CDR3nt: TGCGCCAGCAGCCGTCTGGAAGGGTCCAAAAACATTCAGTACTTC
CDR3aa: CASSRLEGSKNIQYF

abundance: -
d_gene: -
j_gene: TRBJ1-1
v_gene: TRBV6-6
CDR3nt: TGTGCCAGCAGTTACTCCCCCTGGGGGACTGAAGCTTTCTTT
CDR3aa: CASSYSPWGTEAFF

abundance: -
d_gene: TRBD1
j_gene: TRBJ1-6
v_gene: TRBV18
CDR3nt: TGTGCCAGCTCACCACCTAAGACAGGGCATAATTCACCCCTCCACTTT
CDR3aa: CASSPPKTGHNSPLHF

abundance: -
d_gene: -
j_gene: TRBJ1-6
v_gene: TRBV18
CDR3nt: TGTGCCAGCTCACCAGACTACAGAGATTCACCCCTCCACTTT
CDR3aa: CASSPDYRDSPLHF

abundance: -
d_gene: -
j_gene: TRBJ2-3
v_gene: TRBV25-1
CDR3nt: TGTGCCAGCACGGGGCAGGGAGATACGCAGTATTTT
CDR3aa: CASTGQGDTQYF

abundance: -
d_gene: TRBD1
j_gene: TRBJ1-5
v_gene: TRBV30
CDR3nt: TGTGCCTGGAGTCGCGGACAGGGTGGTCAGCCCCAGCATTTT
CDR3aa: CAWSRGQGGQPQHF

abundance: -
d_gene: TRBD2
j_gene: TRBJ2-2
v_gene: TRBV6-5
CDR3nt: TGTGCCAGCAGTTATGGCGGGGGAAACACCGGGGAGCTGTTTTTT
CDR3aa: CASSYGGGNTGELFF

abundance: -
d_gene: -
j_gene: TRBJ1-1
v_gene: TRBV5-6
CDR3nt: TGTGCCAGCCTCGGGGGAACTGAAGCTTTCTTT
CDR3aa: CASLGGTEAFF

abundance: -
d_gene: TRBD2
j_gene: TRBJ2-1
v_gene: TRBV5-6
CDR3nt: TGTGCCAGCAGCTTGACTAGCGGCTCCTACAATGAGCAGTTCTTC
CDR3aa: CASSLTSGSYNEQFF

abundance: -
d_gene: TRBD2
j_gene: TRBJ2-1
v_gene: TRBV5-1
CDR3nt: TGCGCCAGCAGCTTGGGTCCGGGGGGGTGGTACAATGAGCAGTTCTTC
CDR3aa: CASSLGPGGWYNEQFF

abundance: -
d_gene: -
j_gene: TRBJ2-5
v_gene: TRBV7-3
CDR3nt: TGTGCCAGCAGCCCTCAACAGGGCCCCCTCGGAGCCCAGTACTTC
CDR3aa: CASSPQQGPLGAQYF

abundance: -
d_gene: -
j_gene: TRBJ1-2
v_gene: TRBV2
CDR3nt: TGTGCCAGCAGTGAAGCCTCGACAGGAGGTCTCGGCTACACCTTC
CDR3aa: CASSEASTGGLGYTF

abundance: -
d_gene: -
j_gene: TRBJ2-2
v_gene: TRBV5-4
CDR3nt: TGTGCCAGCAGCTTGGGGGGACCTCGAAACACCGGGGAGCTGTTTTTT
CDR3aa: CASSLGGPRNTGELFF

abundance: -
d_gene: -
j_gene: TRBJ1-3
v_gene: TRBV29-1
CDR3nt: TGCAGCGGCTGGTTTGGAAACACCATATATTTT
CDR3aa: CSGWFGNTIYF

abundance: once
d_gene: TRBD1
j_gene: TRBJ1-2
v_gene: TRBV10-1
CDR3nt: TGCGCCAGCAGTGAGTCGGCGGCAGGGGGAAGTGGCTACACCTTC
CDR3aa: CASSESAAGGSGYTF

abundance: -
d_gene: -
j_gene: TRBJ2-3
v_gene: TRBV7-8
CDR3nt: TGTGCCAGCAGCTTAGGGGGGGGCGCAGATACGCAGTATTTT
CDR3aa: CASSLGGGADTQYF

abundance: -
d_gene: -
j_gene: TRBJ2-5
v_gene: TRBV4-3
CDR3nt: TGCGCCAGCAGCCGTACGTTGGCAGCCCCCGAAGAGACCCAGTACTTC
CDR3aa: CASSRTLAAPEETQYF

abundance: few
d_gene: TRBD1
j_gene: TRBJ2-2
v_gene: TRBV19
CDR3nt: TGTGCCAGTATTAAGACAGGGGGCGCGAACACCGGGGAGCTGTTTTTT
CDR3aa: CASIKTGGANTGELFF

abundance: -
d_gene: -
j_gene: TRBJ1-2
v_gene: TRBV7-2
CDR3nt: TGTGCCAGCAGCTTAAGTTTCGTTGAGGGGAACTATGGCTACACCTTC
CDR3aa: CASSLSFVEGNYGYTF

abundance: -
d_gene: -
j_gene: TRBJ2-7
v_gene: TRBV6-5
CDR3nt: TGTGCCAGCAGCCCGGGTTTAGGGGTATCCTACGAGCAGTACTTC
CDR3aa: CASSPGLGVSYEQYF

abundance: once
d_gene: -
j_gene: TRBJ1-2
v_gene: TRBV5-4
CDR3nt: TGTGCCAGCAGCTTGGTTGGGGCGACTTGGTATGGCTACACCTTC
CDR3aa: CASSLVGATWYGYTF

abundance: once
d_gene: TRBD1
j_gene: TRBJ2-7
v_gene: TRBV11-2
CDR3nt: TGTGCCAGCAGCCCCAGACAGGGGATCTCCTACGAGCAGTACTTC
CDR3aa: CASSPRQGISYEQYF

abundance: medium-sized
d_gene: -
j_gene: TRBJ1-2
v_gene: TRBV6-6
CDR3nt: TGTGCCAGCGCCACGGGTTGGTCTGGCTACACCTTC
CDR3aa: CASATGWSGYTF

abundance: -
d_gene: -
j_gene: TRBJ2-5
v_gene: TRBV6-5
CDR3nt: TGTGCCAGCATGTCCAGTGGGGAGACCCAGTACTTC
CDR3aa: CASMSSGETQYF

abundance: -
d_gene: -
j_gene: TRBJ1-1
v_gene: TRBV19
CDR3nt: TGTGCCAGTAGTAGCCAGCCAACCACTGAAGCTTTCTTT
CDR3aa: CASSSQPTTEAFF

abundance: -
d_gene: -
j_gene: TRBJ2-3
v_gene: TRBV4-1
CDR3nt: TGCGCCAGCAGCCAAGTCCAACAGGACTCAGATACGCAGTATTTT
CDR3aa: CASSQVQQDSDTQYF

abundance: -
d_gene: -
j_gene: TRBJ2-7
v_gene: TRBV4-3
CDR3nt: TGCGCCAGCAGCCAAGATCTCGGTGCCGCCGAGCAGTACTTC
CDR3aa: CASSQDLGAAEQYF

abundance: -
d_gene: TRBD1
j_gene: TRBJ2-5
v_gene: TRBV4-1
CDR3nt: TGCGCCAGCAGCCAGGCCTCGGACAGGGTGGGAGAGACCCAGTACTTC
CDR3aa: CASSQASDRVGETQYF

abundance: few
d_gene: TRBD2
j_gene: TRBJ2-1
v_gene: TRBV7-3
CDR3nt: TGTGCCAGCAGCTCCTTAGCGGGAAGCTCCTACAATGAGCAGTTCTTC
CDR3aa: CASSSLAGSSYNEQFF

abundance: -
d_gene: -
j_gene: TRBJ2-3
v_gene: TRBV7-2
CDR3nt: TGTGCCAGCAGCTTATACCCTAGCGCAACAGATACGCAGTATTTT
CDR3aa: CASSLYPSATDTQYF

abundance: -
d_gene: TRBD1
j_gene: TRBJ2-5
v_gene: TRBV10-3
CDR3nt: TGTGCCATCAGCCCTAGACAGGGGGCGCCGGGAGAGCAGTACTTC
CDR3aa: CAISPRQGAPGEQYF

abundance: -
d_gene: -
j_gene: TRBJ1-1
v_gene: TRBV7-9
CDR3nt: TGTGCCAGCAGCTTGGTCGGCGGGGGGGGATTTGGCACTGAAGCTTTCTTT
CDR3aa: CASSLVGGGGFGTEAFF

abundance: -
d_gene: TRBD1
j_gene: TRBJ2-7
v_gene: TRBV5-5
CDR3nt: TGCGCCAGCAGCCAAGGACAGGGGGATACTAGCGAGCAGTACTTC
CDR3aa: CASSQGQGDTSEQYF

abundance: few
d_gene: -
j_gene: TRBJ2-7
v_gene: TRBV7-2
CDR3nt: TGTGCCAGCAGCTTAGCGAGGGTCTACGAGCAGTACTTC
CDR3aa: CASSLARVYEQYF

abundance: -
d_gene: TRBD1
j_gene: TRBJ1-1
v_gene: TRBV5-1
CDR3nt: TGCGCCAGCAGTCGTACGGGACAGACTAACACTGAAGCTTTCTTT
CDR3aa: CASSRTGQTNTEAFF

abundance: medium-sized
d_gene: TRBD1
j_gene: TRBJ1-1
v_gene: TRBV2
CDR3nt: TGTGCCAGCAGGCAGGGGACAGGGAAAGCTTTCTTT
CDR3aa: CASRQGTGKAFF

abundance: -
d_gene: TRBD1
j_gene: TRBJ1-2
v_gene: TRBV19
CDR3nt: TGTGCCAGTACCGATAGGGGGCAGCGCGGCTATGGCTACACCTTC
CDR3aa: CASTDRGQRGYGYTF

abundance: -
d_gene: -
j_gene: TRBJ1-1
v_gene: TRBV30
CDR3nt: TGTGCCTGGAGTCCCTCAGGAGCTGAAGCTTTCTTT
CDR3aa: CAWSPSGAEAFF

abundance: few
d_gene: -
j_gene: TRBJ1-2
v_gene: TRBV7-9
CDR3nt: TGTGCCAGCAGCCCACGTGGCTATGGCTACACCTTC
CDR3aa: CASSPRGYGYTF

abundance: few
d_gene: -
j_gene: TRBJ2-5
v_gene: TRBV7-2
CDR3nt: TGTGCCAGCAGCTTATCCGGGGCAGACCAAGAGACCCAGTACTTC
CDR3aa: CASSLSGADQETQYF

abundance: -
d_gene: TRBD1
j_gene: TRBJ1-1
v_gene: TRBV5-1
CDR3nt: TGCGCCAGCAGCTTGGCCGGACAGGGCACTGAAGCTTTCTTT
CDR3aa: CASSLAGQGTEAFF

abundance: few
d_gene: -
j_gene: TRBJ2-2
v_gene: TRBV6-5
CDR3nt: TGTGCCAGCAGTTACGGGGACGGGGCCACCGGGGAGCTGTTTTTT
CDR3aa: CASSYGDGATGELFF

abundance: few
d_gene: TRBD1
j_gene: TRBJ1-1
v_gene: TRBV19
CDR3nt: TGTGCCAGTAGCCCGGGACAGGGATTCAGTACTGAAGCTTTCTTT
CDR3aa: CASSPGQGFSTEAFF

abundance: -
d_gene: -
j_gene: TRBJ2-1
v_gene: TRBV11-3
CDR3nt: TGTGCCAGCAGCTTAGCTGGGGGGACATACGAGGGTGAGCAGTTCTTC
CDR3aa: CASSLAGGTYEGEQFF

abundance: -
d_gene: TRBD1
j_gene: TRBJ2-1
v_gene: TRBV19
CDR3nt: TGTGCCAGTAAACCACAGGGGGATGAGCAGTTCTTC
CDR3aa: CASKPQGDEQFF

abundance: -
d_gene: -
j_gene: TRBJ1-1
v_gene: TRBV7-9
CDR3nt: TGTGCCAGCAGCCCTCAGGGGCGGATGAACACTGAAGCTTTCTTT
CDR3aa: CASSPQGRMNTEAFF

abundance: -
d_gene: -
j_gene: TRBJ2-3
v_gene: TRBV11-2
CDR3nt: TGTGCCAGCAGCCCTGGCTGGGTAACAGATACGCAGTATTTT
CDR3aa: CASSPGWVTDTQYF

abundance: -
d_gene: -
j_gene: TRBJ1-4
v_gene: TRBV6-5
CDR3nt: TGTGCCAGCAGTTACTCCGGGGAAGGAGTAAAACTGTTTTTT
CDR3aa: CASSYSGEGVKLFF

abundance: -
d_gene: TRBD1
j_gene: TRBJ1-3
v_gene: TRBV30
CDR3nt: TGTGCCTGGGAAACAGGGGGTACTGGAAACACCATATATTTT
CDR3aa: CAWETGGTGNTIYF

abundance: -
d_gene: TRBD1
j_gene: TRBJ2-1
v_gene: TRBV6-6
CDR3nt: TGTGCCAGCAGTTACCCAGGACAGGGACAGTTCTTC
CDR3aa: CASSYPGQGQFF

abundance: -
d_gene: TRBD2
j_gene: TRBJ2-1
v_gene: TRBV5-1
CDR3nt: TGCGCCAGCAGCTACCAGACTAGCTCAAATGAGCAGTTCTTC
CDR3aa: CASSYQTSSNEQFF